A single sample gave rise to the 26 T cell receptor beta chains below, sequenced in a study of beta chain features in type 1 diabetes. Study-level points and caveats: A moderate, significant TCRB CDR3 shortening appeared in type 1 diabetes across four CD4+ subsets.

Isolated RNA was reverse transcribed in full, so expressed TCRB transcripts were sequenced. Produced via immunoSEQ multiplex PCR; TCRdb's table is partial and in-frame only. The repertoire holds roughly 350,000 clones, with 9.6% as singletons. These receptors have no identified antigens. Sequenced: central memory CD4+ T cells from blood. The receptors shown here come from a man aged 25-45 years with type 1 diabetes.

The chain couples TRBV19 to TRBJ2-7, with unresolved D. CDR1 is LNHDA, CDR2 SQIVND, per germline (reference sequence). Trimming cost V 3 bases and J 7 bases, with 16 bases left between them. This CDR3 region has 14 residues. This CDR3 reads CASSIRRDTAEQYF. The CDR3 DNA sequence: TGTGCCAGTAGTATTCGGCGTGATACAGCGGAGCAGTACTTC.

V usage is TRBV7-2 and J usage is TRBJ1-2; D gene unclear. This CDR3 is 13 amino acids long. Germline V gene lookup returns CDR1 SGHTA and CDR2 FQGNSA. Trimming left V 5 bases short and J 8 bases short, with 15 bases between. The CDR3 region has the DNA TGTGCCAGCAGCCTCCAGCGGGCTGGAGGCTACACCTTC. Protein: CASSLQRAGGYTF.

The CDR3 spells CASSYSRGGEKLFF. In DNA, the CDR3 is TGTGCCAGCAGTTACTCCAGGGGAGGGGAAAAACTGTTTTTT. The rearrangement uses TRBV6-5 and TRBJ1-4; weak D call: TRBD1 (6 bases). Germline CDR1 MNHEY, CDR2 SVGAGI. The V and J ends lost 0 bases and 8 bases respectively, with 10 bases between them. This CDR3 comprises 14 residues.

As for this clone: The germline gene is not matched at one end of the junction; a read error may be the cause. The chain employs TRBV5-4 and TRBJ2-5; 8 bases are a match to TRBD2. The CDR3 is made up of 14 amino acids. Germline-derived CDR1 and CDR2 are SGHNT and YYREEE (reference sequence). CDR3 nucleotides: TGCGCCAGCAGCCAAAGCCTAGCGGGAGAGACCCAGTACTTC. Its protein is CASSQSLAGETQYF.

This clone was observed a few times. This chain links TRBV2 with TRBJ2-1, with TRBD2 matching over 7 bases. The germline V gene has CDR1 SNHLY and CDR2 FYNNEI. V shed 6 bases and J 2 bases; nucleotides not matched to a gene: 10. The CDR3 consists of 16 residues. CDR3 sequence reads: CASRMGSGSPYNEQFF. DNA of the CDR3: TGTGCCAGCAGGATGGGTAGCGGGTCCCCCTACAATGAGCAGTTCTTC.

This chain connects TRBV30 to TRBJ2-2; D is undetermined. Trimming removed 3 bases from V and 1 base from J, with 6 bases in between. The CDR3 spans 13 residues. CDR1 and CDR2 (germline): GTSNPN, SVGIG (reference sequence). CDR3 coding DNA: TGTGCCTGGAGGACTGTGAACACCGGGGAGCTGTTTTTT. Its translation is CAWRTVNTGELFF.

This rearrangement joins TRBV2 to TRBJ2-7; 9 bases are shared with TRBD2. CDR1 and CDR2 (germline): SNHLY, FYNNEI. The V and J ends lost 3 bases and 3 bases, in that order; junction bases with no gene match: 0. The CDR3 extends over 13 amino acids. The CDR3 loop reads CASSDSGSYEQYF. CDR3 sequence (DNA): TGTGCCAGCAGTGATAGCGGGAGCTACGAGCAGTACTTC.

This clone showed up just a few times. J is TRBJ2-4 and V is TRBV5-4, with 8 bases lining up with TRBD1. The CDR3 has 15 amino acids. The germline gives CDR1 SGHNT, CDR2 YYREEE (reference sequence). The trim removed 4 bases at V and 7 bases at J, leaving 10 bases unmatched. The CDR3 DNA reads TGTGCCAGCAGCAGACTAGACAGGGGTAGTAACATTCAGTACTTC. Translation: CASSRLDRGSNIQYF. Full variable domain (missing parts from reference TRBV5-4 and TRBJ2-4): ETGVTQSPTHLIKTRGQQVTLRCSSQSGHNTVSWYQQALGQGPQFIFQYYREEENGRGNFPPRFSGLQFPNYSSELNVNALELDDSALYLCASSRLDRGSNIQYFGAGTRLSVL.

This chain connects TRBV9 to TRBJ2-3, with 7 bases lining up with TRBD2. V was pared by 3 bases and J by 1 base, with 11 bases of the junction left unmatched. CDR1 and CDR2 (germline): SGDLS, YYNGEE. CDR3 length: 17 residues. CDR3 coding DNA: TGTGCCAGCAGCGATTCCCCAACGAGCGGGGGCACAGATACGCAGTATTTT. Protein: CASSDSPTSGGTDTQYF.

This clone was observed a few times. The DNA for the CDR3 is TGTGCCAGCAGCTTCCGGGACCACACAGATACGCAGTATTTT. It is translated as CASSFRDHTDTQYF. The V gene is TRBV6-5, the J gene TRBJ2-3; either TRBD1 or TRBD2 may fit D (5 bases each). With 6 bases removed from V and 2 bases from J, the gap between germline ends came to 12 bases. This CDR3 region has 14 residues. Germline assignment: CDR1 MNHEY and CDR2 SVGAGI.

This clone has more than one count but fewer than ten. The chain combines TRBV30 with TRBJ2-5, with TRBD1 matching over 8 bases. The J call could be wrong; TRBJ2-7 is a better fit for the DNA end. The CDR3 covers 13 residues. CDR1 and CDR2 (germline): GTSNPN, SVGIG (reference sequence). CDR3 amino acids: CAWDRGSPYEQYF. In DNA form, the CDR3 reads TGTGCCTGGGACAGGGGATCACCCTACGAGCAGTACTTC.

This clone has a count of ten or more. The gene calls are TRBV7-9 and TRBJ1-1, with unresolved D. Germline-derived CDR1 and CDR2 are SEHNR and FQNEAQ (reference sequence). This CDR3 contains 15 residues. Trimming took 5 bases from V and 1 from J, leaving 14 bases between them. CDR3 in amino acids: CASSANQVTNTEAFF. The DNA of the CDR3 is TGTGCCAGCAGCGCGAATCAGGTCACGAACACTGAAGCTTTCTTT.

This clone has a handful of counts. The V and J genes are TRBV7-8 and TRBJ1-3; D unclear. This CDR3 is built from 13 residues. Germline-derived CDR1 and CDR2 are SGHVS and FQNEAQ. V lost 1 base, J lost 6 bases, and 7 bases lay in between. This CDR3 is CASSLGLANTIYF. CDR3 bases: TGTGCCAGCAGCTTAGGGTTAGCAAACACCATATATTTT.

This clone was detected a few times. The rearrangement links TRBV6-6 to TRBJ1-5; D is undetermined. V was clipped by 7 bases and J by 5 bases, with 18 bases between them. Germline-derived CDR1 and CDR2 are MNHNY and SVGAGI (reference sequence). The CDR3 has 15 residues. The CDR3 reads CASNTLDTNYQPQHF. CDR3 sequence (DNA): TGTGCCAGCAATACGCTTGACACCAATTATCAGCCCCAGCATTTT.

This clone was picked up a small number of times. V and J are TRBV5-1 and TRBJ2-7; tentatively, D is TRBD1 (5 bases). Germline CDR1 SGHRS, CDR2 YFSETQ. Trimming took 0 bases from V and 3 from J, leaving 13 bases between them. The CDR3 contains 15 residues. CDR3 protein: CASSLDFQGIYEQYF. The CDR3 nucleotides are TGCGCCAGCAGCTTGGATTTTCAGGGAATCTACGAGCAGTACTTC.

This clone was counted a few times. This specimen includes other DNA sequences encoding the same CDR3. This chain uses TRBV4-1 with TRBJ2-1, with unresolved D. Trimming shortened V by 0 bases and J by 0 bases, and 9 bases separated the two germline ends. This CDR3 comprises 16 residues. Germline loops: CDR1 MGHRA, CDR2 YSYEKL. The CDR3 protein is CASSQDPAGSYNEQFF. In DNA, the CDR3 is TGCGCCAGCAGCCAAGATCCGGCTGGCTCCTACAATGAGCAGTTCTTC.

The chain uses TRBV7-2 and TRBJ2-1; D is perhaps TRBD2 (5 bases). The CDR3 covers 15 residues. Trimming stripped 1 base from V and 3 bases from J, with 10 bases between. CDR1 and CDR2 (germline): SGHTA, FQGNSA. CDR3 in amino acids: CASSLGGRDYNEQFF. The CDR3 DNA is TGTGCCAGCAGCTTAGGTGGGAGAGACTACAATGAGCAGTTCTTC.

The sample holds many counts of this clone. This sequence joins TRBV28 and TRBJ2-5, with unresolved D. V dropped 11 bases and J dropped 2 bases, with 9 bases sitting between them. Germline loops: CDR1 MDHEN, CDR2 SYDVKM. The CDR3 sequence is 11 residues long. This CDR3 is CAVGWQETQYF. DNA for the CDR3: TGTGCCGTGGGGTGGCAAGAGACCCAGTACTTC.

The chain combines TRBV5-5 with TRBJ2-5; D may be TRBD1 (6 bases). CDR3 length: 17 amino acids. Per germline, CDR1 SGHKS and CDR2 YYEKEE (reference sequence). V shed 2 bases and J shed 3 bases, with 20 bases lying between them. CDR3 coding DNA: TGTGCCAGCAGCTTTACACAGGGTGCAGGTGTCGAAGAGACCCAGTACTTC. The encoded protein is CASSFTQGAGVEETQYF.

Only a few counts were recorded for this clone. V usage is TRBV9 and J usage is TRBJ1-4; the D is unclear. Germline CDR1 reads SGDLS; CDR2 reads YYNGEE. There are 14 residues in the CDR3. V was pared by 4 bases and J by 7 bases, with 14 bases between. CDR3 region: CASSPPAFPEKLFF. CDR3 sequence (DNA): TGTGCCAGCAGCCCACCAGCGTTCCCTGAAAAACTGTTTTTT.

The chain has TRBV7-3 and TRBJ2-1, with TRBD2 matching 8 bases. The CDR3 has 18 residues. Trimming cost V 2 bases and J 6 bases; bases outside gene matches: 15. Per germline, CDR1 SGHTA and CDR2 FQGTGA. The CDR3 is CASSLSPPGLGSSNEQFF. CDR3 in DNA: TGTGCCAGCAGCTTATCACCTCCGGGACTAGGCTCATCCAATGAGCAGTTCTTC.

The J gene is TRBJ2-1, the V gene TRBV6-5; 7 nucleotides line up with TRBD2. CDR3 length: 16 amino acids. With 0 bases clipped from V and 1 base from J, the junction kept 3 bases outside the gene matches. Germline CDR1 and CDR2: MNHEY and SVGAGI. The CDR3 sequence: CASSYSPGLSYNEQFF. In nucleotides, the CDR3 is TGTGCCAGCAGTTACTCTCCGGGACTATCCTACAATGAGCAGTTCTTC.

This clone was seen only a few times. The chain joins TRBV11-2 to TRBJ2-3; D is unclear. Trimming stripped 5 bases from V and 0 bases from J, with 15 bases between. Germline loops: CDR1 SGHAT, CDR2 FQNNGV. The CDR3 length is 16 residues. Here the CDR3 reads CASSLNQPGSTDTQYF. In DNA form, the CDR3 reads TGTGCCAGCAGCCTAAATCAGCCCGGTAGCACAGATACGCAGTATTTT.

This clone has a count of ten or more. The chain couples TRBV18 to TRBJ2-4; perhaps TRBD2 as D (6 bases). The CDR3 extends over 14 amino acids. The V gene's germline CDR1 is KGHSH and CDR2 LQKENI. Trimming stripped 3 bases from V and 8 bases from J, with 14 bases between. CDR3 DNA sequence: TGTGCCAGCTCACCGAGGACTACCCAAGACATTCAGTACTTC. This translates into CASSPRTTQDIQYF.

CDR3 residues: CASSPMRAANTGELFF. CDR3 DNA sequence: TGTGCCAGCTCACCAATGCGGGCCGCGAACACCGGGGAGCTGTTTTTT. This sequence joins TRBV18 and TRBJ2-2, with TRBD2 as a possible D gene (5 bases). Germline values: CDR1 KGHSH, CDR2 LQKENI. Trimming stripped 2 bases from V and 0 bases from J, with 10 bases between. This CDR3 spans 16 amino acids.

The sample holds a few counts of this clone. The chain is built from TRBV27 and TRBJ2-7, with TRBD1 matching over 7 bases. V lost 4 bases and J lost 9; bases outside the gene matches: 18. Germline V gene data show CDR1 as MNHEY and CDR2 as SMNVEV (reference sequence). The CDR3 extends over 16 amino acids. CDR3 protein: CASSSYLWDSQLSQYF. DNA for the CDR3: TGTGCCAGCAGTTCCTATCTCTGGGACAGCCAGCTATCGCAGTACTTC.